In this sample, the clone carrying this T cell receptor (beta chain) turned up a few times. Its antigen remains unidentified. TCR beta CDR3 region amplification was performed from RNA transcripts. Researchers ran a first-round RT-PCR on the TCR CDR3 using the HTBI primer set. TCRdb itself ran the multiplex PCR reads through MiXCR, one entry per CDR3 protein. This sample has 600,000 to 900,000 distinct CDR3 sequences, with about 17% found just once. There are 14 residues in the CDR3. The germline CDR1 and CDR2 sequences are ENHRY and SYGVKD. V gave up 10 bases and J gave up 3 bases; unmatched junction bases: 9. This record belongs to a study of T cells in Graves' hyperthyroidism and ophthalmopathy. Study findings and constraints: Appearing also in blood were most of the thyroid clonotypes expanded above 0.001.

PBMCs were obtained from 9 to 10 ml fresh peripheral blood. The rearrangement joins TRBV10-3 to TRBJ2-5; 9 bases agree with TRBD2. Sequenced material: blood. The source of this sequence is a man between 18 and 29 years old with Graves' hyperthyroidism. The CDR3 spells CATTLAGGEETQYF. Here the CDR3 DNA reads TGTGCCACCACCCTGGCGGGAGGGGAAGAGACCCAGTACTTC.